This is a list of T cell receptor beta chains from one sample in a study of Graves' ophthalmopathy and Graves' hyperthyroidism. TCRdb analysed the multiplex PCR reads with MiXCR anew, one entry per CDR3 protein. The table lists hundreds of thousands of distinct CDR3 sequences, 20% to 25% of them singletons. The sequenced sample was peripheral blood. The receptor set was obtained from a woman aged 18 to 35 with stable Graves' hyperthyroidism. Some clones in this sample may be carry-over from other donors' samples. CDR3s include the opening cysteine and the closing phenylalanine or tryptophan. The D gene is left open where the match is weak. Size is omitted from some rows. Given values are once, few, many or a class for expanded clones.

J	V	size	D	CDR3	DNA
TRBJ2-2	TRBV5-1	many	.	CASLSGRTPLTGELFF	TGCGCCAGTCTGTCGGGGCGGACACCGCTCACCGGGGAGCTGTTTTTT
TRBJ1-1	TRBV19	many	TRBD1	CASSPSIFQGAAFF	TGTGCCAGTAGTCCCTCTATTTTCCAGGGGGCAGCTTTCTTT
TRBJ2-2	TRBV6-5	.	TRBD1	CASSYGTTGRPGELFF	TGTGCCAGCAGTTACGGGACGACAGGGCGCCCCGGGGAGCTGTTTTTT
TRBJ2-5	TRBV20-1	once	TRBD2	CSASLVAGGLAETQYF	TGCAGTGCTAGTTTGGTAGCGGGAGGGCTGGCTGAGACCCAGTACTTC
TRBJ2-2	TRBV19	many	TRBD2	CASSRGTSGRVTGELFF	TGTGCCAGTAGTAGGGGAACTAGCGGGAGAGTAACCGGGGAGCTGTTTTTT
TRBJ1-6	TRBV28	.	.	CASRGTDGGNSPLHF	TGTGCCAGCAGGGGAACCGACGGGGGAAATTCACCCCTCCACTTT
TRBJ1-1	TRBV6-5	many	.	CASSYSPGETEAFF	TGTGCCAGCAGTTACTCTCCAGGGGAGACTGAAGCTTTCTTT
TRBJ2-5	TRBV6-2/TRBV6-3	.	TRBD1	CASSSSTGVGETQYF	TGTGCCAGCAGTTCCTCGACAGGGGTGGGAGAGACCCAGTACTTC
TRBJ1-5	TRBV7-8	many	.	CASRPTVLSNQPQHF	TGTGCCAGCAGACCGACAGTCTTGAGCAATCAGCCCCAGCATTTT
TRBJ2-2	TRBV2	many	.	CASSVPSLANTGELFF	TGTGCCAGCAGTGTTCCGTCGCTTGCGAACACCGGGGAGCTGTTTTTT
TRBJ2-7	TRBV6-5	many	TRBD2	CASSYRRGGHYEQYF	TGTGCCAGCAGTTACCGGCGGGGGGGACACTACGAGCAGTACTTC
TRBJ2-2	TRBV29-1	many	.	CSVDLGSNTGELFF	TGCAGCGTTGACTTGGGATCGAACACCGGGGAGCTGTTTTTT
TRBJ2-7	TRBV12-3/TRBV12-4	many	TRBD1	CASSSTGTGAYEQYF	TGTGCCAGCAGTTCCACCGGGACAGGGGCCTACGAGCAGTACTTC
TRBJ2-7	TRBV20-1	many	.	CSASYDSFSYEQYF	TGCAGTGCTAGTTATGACAGCTTTTCCTACGAGCAGTACTTC
TRBJ2-7	TRBV20-1	many	TRBD2	CSAAASREGSYEQYF	TGCAGTGCTGCAGCCTCGCGGGAGGGGTCCTACGAGCAGTACTTC
TRBJ2-5	TRBV18	many	.	CASSRIVQETQYF	TGTGCCAGCTCAAGGATAGTCCAAGAGACCCAGTACTTC
TRBJ1-2	TRBV2	.	.	CASSDPGPDYGYTF	TGTGCCAGCAGTGACCCGGGACCAGACTATGGCTACACCTTC
TRBJ1-3	TRBV6-2/TRBV6-3	many	TRBD1	CASSYSRPGTGTGNTIYF	TGTGCCAGCAGTTACTCGAGACCCGGGACAGGGACTGGAAACACCATATATTTT
TRBJ1-2	TRBV6-5	many	TRBD1	CASSYRTGAPGYTF	TGTGCCAGCAGTTACAGGACAGGGGCCCCCGGCTACACCTTC
TRBJ2-5	TRBV6-2/TRBV6-3	few	TRBD2	CASSPTSSGQETQYF	TGTGCCAGCAGCCCGACCTCTAGCGGACAAGAGACCCAGTACTTC
TRBJ1-5	TRBV7-9	many	.	CASSQGIQPQHF	TGTGCCAGCAGTCAGGGTATCCAGCCCCAGCATTTT
TRBJ1-5	TRBV12-3/TRBV12-4	.	.	CASKGQLYQPQHF	TGTGCCAGCAAAGGACAGCTTTATCAGCCCCAGCATTTT
TRBJ2-5	TRBV28	many	.	CASSLGSSPEETQYF	TGTGCCAGCAGCTTAGGATCTAGCCCCGAAGAGACCCAGTACTTC
TRBJ2-7	TRBV28	.	.	CATRPTSYEQYF	TGTGCCACCCGACCGACGAGCTACGAGCAGTACTTC
TRBJ2-7	TRBV30	few	.	CAWSYPASYEQYF	TGTGCCTGGAGTTATCCAGCCTCCTACGAGCAGTACTTC
TRBJ2-7	TRBV4-1	.	.	CASSQIAPTDGEQYF	TGCGCCAGCAGCCAGATTGCCCCCACGGACGGCGAGCAGTACTTC
TRBJ2-4	TRBV6-1	.	.	CASSPGKNIQYF	TGTGCCAGCAGTCCCGGGAAAAACATTCAGTACTTC
TRBJ2-7	TRBV6-5	many	TRBD1	CASSSRQGEQYF	TGTGCCAGCAGTTCTCGACAGGGCGAGCAGTACTTC
TRBJ1-1	TRBV28	few	.	CASSFHLDSRSNTEAFF	TGTGCCAGCAGTTTCCACCTGGACAGCCGCTCGAACACTGAAGCTTTCTTT
TRBJ2-5	TRBV18	many	TRBD2	CASSPRTSGGPQETQYF	TGTGCCAGCTCACCAAGAACTAGCGGGGGACCTCAAGAGACCCAGTACTTC
TRBJ2-7	TRBV9	.	.	CASSPGTINEQYF	TGTGCCAGCAGCCCAGGGACAATTAACGAGCAGTACTTC
TRBJ2-7	TRBV28	many	.	CASHTFPGGVPYEQYF	TGTGCCAGTCATACATTCCCAGGAGGGGTTCCCTACGAGCAGTACTTC
TRBJ1-2	TRBV7-2	.	TRBD1	CASSPRTGLYAGYTF	TGTGCCAGCAGCCCGCGGACAGGGTTGTATGCTGGCTACACCTTC
TRBJ1-5	TRBV20-1	.	.	CSAGRQEGNQPQHF	TGCAGTGCTGGTCGACAGGAAGGCAATCAGCCCCAGCATTTT
TRBJ1-5	TRBV27	many	.	CADRRGNQPQHF	TGTGCCGACCGGCGGGGGAATCAGCCCCAGCATTTT
TRBJ1-1	TRBV19	.	TRBD1	CASSPLGRWTGVTEAFF	TGTGCCAGTAGTCCGCTCGGCCGCTGGACAGGAGTCACTGAAGCTTTCTTT
TRBJ2-7	TRBV15	.	.	CATSPRLATEQYF	TGTGCCACCAGCCCGCGGCTAGCAACCGAGCAGTACTTC
TRBJ2-5	TRBV6-1	few	.	CASGRRGAEETQYF	TGTGCCAGCGGTCGCCGGGGCGCGGAAGAGACCCAGTACTTC
TRBJ1-5	TRBV12-3/TRBV12-4	.	.	CASSPGATSNQPQHF	TGTGCCAGCAGTCCGGGGGCCACTAGCAATCAGCCCCAGCATTTT
TRBJ1-5	TRBV6-2/TRBV6-3	.	TRBD1	CASSYGDRDNQPQHF	TGTGCCAGCAGTTACGGGGACAGGGATAATCAGCCCCAGCATTTT
TRBJ1-5	TRBV25-1	many	.	CASTPDSLRGQPQHF	TGTGCCAGCACCCCCGACAGTCTTCGAGGTCAGCCCCAGCATTTT
TRBJ2-7	TRBV7-7	.	TRBD1	CASSSKQGREQYF	TGTGCTAGCAGCTCGAAACAGGGGCGCGAGCAGTACTTC
TRBJ1-2	TRBV6-5	many	.	CASSYSSVGVDSGYTF	TGTGCCAGCAGTTACTCGAGTGTGGGGGTGGATTCGGGCTACACCTTC
TRBJ2-3	TRBV6-2/TRBV6-3	few	TRBD2	CASSYRSGPGAQYF	TGTGCCAGCAGTTACCGTAGCGGGCCAGGTGCGCAGTATTTT
TRBJ1-1	TRBV6-4	.	.	CASSRTATEAFF	TGTGCCAGCAGTCGGACAGCCACTGAAGCTTTCTTT
TRBJ2-7	TRBV6-2/TRBV6-3	many	TRBD2	CASSYSMGLAGDLAYEQYF	TGTGCCAGCAGTTACTCAATGGGACTAGCGGGGGATCTAGCCTACGAGCAGTACTTC
TRBJ2-7	TRBV20-1	.	TRBD2	CSAYLTSGYEQYF	TGCAGTGCTTATCTGACTAGCGGCTACGAGCAGTACTTC
TRBJ1-2	TRBV6-5	many	.	CASSYNTGNYGYTF	TGTGCCAGCAGTTACAATACAGGCAACTATGGCTACACCTTC
TRBJ2-2	TRBV19	few	.	CASSIGQEIYTGELFF	TGTGCCAGTAGTATAGGGCAGGAGATATACACCGGGGAGCTGTTTTTT
TRBJ2-7	TRBV6-5	.	.	CASSYSNGASSYEQYF	TGTGCCAGCAGTTACTCGAACGGGGCTAGCTCCTACGAGCAGTACTTC
TRBJ1-2	TRBV27	.	.	CASSVKSPGLGYGYTF	TGTGCCAGCAGTGTAAAGTCCCCGGGGCTAGGCTATGGCTACACCTTC
TRBJ2-7	TRBV7-9	many	.	CASSPTSWYEQYF	TGTGCCAGCAGCCCGACTAGTTGGTACGAGCAGTACTTC
TRBJ1-5	TRBV7-2	many	TRBD1	CASSSRTGLVQPQHF	TGTGCCAGCAGCTCTAGGACAGGGCTGGTTCAGCCCCAGCATTTT